The entry below describes one T cell receptor beta chain. Several immunoSEQ 96-well plates shared each subset's DNA, each plate a replicate. The DNA input per sorted-subset replicate PCR was 150 to 200 ng, corresponding to some 30,000 T cell genomes. TCRdb's table, derived via immunoSEQ multiplex PCR, lists solely in-frame clones and lacks some. The top ten clones hold 0.11% to 0.15% of a sample with a few million clones, just over 90% of them seen once. Among the donors, all were Caucasian adults who lived in Nashville, Tennessee. V was cut by 7 bases and J by 5 bases, with 17 bases left in between. Germline CDR1 reads MGHRA; CDR2 reads YSYEKL. The CDR3 sequence is 14 residues long. This sample was included in a study of shared clonotypes between healthy human individuals. As for the study in general: Per-donor plates numbered three CD4 naive, three CD4 memory, two CD8 naive and one CD8 memory.

The sequence was obtained from a man in his late teens or twenties in good health. The chain recombines TRBV4-1 with TRBJ2-5; D tentatively fits TRBD1 or TRBD2 (5 bases each). Input material: naive CD4+ T cells sorted from blood. Subset indicated: CD45RA+ positively selected. The CDR3 is CASIDGKGRETQYF. CDR3 sequence (DNA): TGCGCCAGCATTGATGGGAAGGGACGGGAGACCCAGTACTTC.